This TCR beta chain came from a study of cytomegalovirus exposure and HLA in healthy donors (dated by TCRdb to the late 2010s). For the study in its entirety: The 650 to 750 repertoires of the first cohort and the 120 or so validation repertoires were produced on the same platform, according to a later analysis. To predict cytomegalovirus infection status, the study combined high-throughput TCR immunosequencing, statistical association of individual TCRs with disease status, and machine learning. Along with the roughly 610-subject first cohort, a separate validation cohort of 120 different subjects was used. The study aimed to test whether signatures of past pathogen exposure could be identified by cataloging public T cell receptors. The full study reports these points: The classifier was reported to diagnose cytomegalovirus status with high specificity and sensitivity in both the original and validation cohorts. The validation cohort had no HLA typing available for a later analysis, so co-occurrence within that cohort was assessed over all 130 or so repertoires. Most TCR sequences were observed very rarely across donors, whereas some public TCRs were present in many individuals. The authors suggested that the approach could potentially be extended to other disease states and immunological phenotypes. In vitro tests confirmed that a few of the cytomegalovirus-associated TCR beta chains recognize cytomegalovirus antigens. The study listed 164 TCR beta chains as associated with cytomegalovirus. In a later analysis, TCRs clustered in the first cohort were found to also tend to co-occur in the roughly 120 validation repertoires, with 94% of cluster scores above 0.

Concerning this clone: Its antigen remains undetermined. Base quality data are lacking; no much larger clone is found one base away.

The library came from the immunoSEQ multiplex PCR assay. In the source study's methods: A statistical classification framework was built for diagnosing cytomegalovirus status from the catalog of TCR beta chain sequences. This is the immuneACCESS table as TCRdb keeps it, with only in-frame sequences that have V and J called. A part of the clones is gone; compared with another copy, unresolved V genes explain less than half, and the rest is unexplained. That table gives V, J and clone size, and the DNA gave D and trimming. Here the sample has about 180,000 clones; around 84% occur a single time. The ten largest clonotypes hold roughly 15% of the sample. According to the germline V gene, CDR1 reads KGHSH and CDR2 reads LQKENI. The V end loses 2 bases and the J end loses 6 bases, and a stretch of 7 bases separates them. Counted from cysteine to phenylalanine, this CDR3 has 13 amino acids. The read is trimmed to its CDR3 DNA, 39 bases read in frame from base 1.

Separate from the approximately 670-subject first cohort, the validation cohort of 120 subjects was the group to which the donors belonged. The receptor comes from a man between 18 and 29 years old in good health and CMV-seropositive. The sample comprised PBMCs. The receptor chain draws on TRBV18 and TRBJ2-2, with the D gene not confidently named. For the CDR3, the sequence is CASSPLSSGELFF. Here is the DNA: TGTGCCAGCTCACCATTGAGTTCCGGGGAGCTGTTTTTT. Here the CDR3 is joined to the reference TRBV18 and TRBJ2-2 genes, and the full variable domain is: NAGVMQNPRHLVRRRGQEARLRCSPMKGHSHVYWYRQLPEEGLKFMVYLQKENIIDESGMPKERFSAEFPKEGPSILRIQQVVRGDSAAYFCASSPLSSGELFFGEGSRLTVL.